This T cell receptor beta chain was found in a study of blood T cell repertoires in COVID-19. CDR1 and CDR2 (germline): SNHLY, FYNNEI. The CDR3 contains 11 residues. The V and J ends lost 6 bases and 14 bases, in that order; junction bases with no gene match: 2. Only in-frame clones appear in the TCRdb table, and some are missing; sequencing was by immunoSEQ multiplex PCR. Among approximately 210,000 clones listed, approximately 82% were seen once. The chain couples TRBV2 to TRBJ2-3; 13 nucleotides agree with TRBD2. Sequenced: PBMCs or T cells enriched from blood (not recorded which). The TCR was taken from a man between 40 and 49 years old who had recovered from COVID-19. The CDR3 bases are TGTGCCAGCAGCGGACTAGCGGGGGCGTATTTT. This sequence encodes CASSGLAGAYF.